In its sample, the clone carrying this T cell receptor beta chain was seen a few times. This CDR3 contains 19 residues. V was pared by 5 bases and J by 1 base, with 26 bases between. Germline CDR1 reads LNHDA; CDR2 reads SQIVND (reference sequence). This entry belongs to a study of blood T cells in healthy people across ages. For the second PCR, which ran for about 6 to 11 cycles, a sample-barcoded 5' primer and a J-beta primer mix were used. TCRdb reanalysed the 5' RACE reads using MiXCR and keeps one entry per CDR3 protein. The sample holds hundreds of thousands of distinct CDR3 sequences, about 56% seen once. For every donor, a draw yielded around 10 milliliters of peripheral blood.

The chain links TRBV19 to TRBJ2-5; maybe TRBD2 (5 bases). The source is a man aged 40-49 years in good health. Specimen: blood. CDR3 DNA sequence: TGTGCCAGTAGTGGCGACGGACCGGACTCTACGACTCCCCAAGAGACCCAGTACTTC. Encoded protein: CASSGDGPDSTTPQETQYF.